Shown below are 21 T cell receptor beta chains from a single sample sequenced in a study of cytomegalovirus exposure and HLA in healthy donors. Primers: 60 Vbeta forward and 13 Jbeta reverse. Libraries were prepared by immunoSEQ multiplex PCR; TCRdb keeps only in-frame clonotypes and omits some of them. The top ten clones hold around 1.9% of a sample with about 190,000 clones, approximately 82% of them seen once. Sample: PBMCs. These receptor sequences come from a woman between 18 and 29 years old in good health and CMV-seropositive.

The V and J genes are TRBV27 and TRBJ2-1, with 12 bases lining up with TRBD2. Per the germline V gene, CDR1 is MNHEY and CDR2 is SMNVEV (reference sequence). V gave up 6 bases and J gave up 7 bases; unmatched junction bases: 4. The CDR3 is 14 amino acids. CDR3 coding DNA: TGTGCCAGCAGCCGACTAGCGGGGGAGAATGAGCAGTTCTTC. Protein: CASSRLAGENEQFF.

The gene calls are TRBV18 and TRBJ1-2; no definite D call. Trimming shortened V by 5 bases and J by 5 bases, and 15 bases separated the two germline ends. Germline lookup yields CDR1 KGHSH and CDR2 LQKENI. The CDR3 is 14 amino acids. The CDR3 coding sequence is TGTGCCAGCTCAGAATCGGCCAGACTTTATGGCTACACCTTC. Its protein is CASSESARLYGYTF.

In DNA form, the CDR3 reads TGTGCCAGTAGGGCCTGGGACAGGAAAACCTACGAGCAGTACGTC. Protein sequence: CASRAWDRKTYEQYV. The chain uses TRBV19 and TRBJ2-7, with 8 bases lining up with TRBD1. This CDR3 comprises 15 residues. CDR1 is LNHDA, CDR2 SQIVND, per germline (reference sequence). Losses at the gene ends were 6 bases for V and 2 bases for J; bases not matched to a gene: 9.

The chain links TRBV7-3 to TRBJ2-2; 10 nucleotides line up with TRBD2. Germline CDR1 SGHTA, CDR2 FQGTGA. The length of the CDR3 is 14 residues. V was pared by 3 bases and J by 6 bases, with 1 base of the junction left unmatched. The CDR3 region is CASSFSGGPGELFF. CDR3 nucleotides: TGTGCCAGCAGCTTTAGCGGGGGGCCCGGGGAGCTGTTTTTT.

V is TRBV29-1 and J is TRBJ2-1; maybe TRBD1 (6 bases). Germline loops: CDR1 SQVTM, CDR2 ANQGSEA. V gave up 6 bases and J gave up 9 bases, with 18 bases separating them. The CDR3 covers 13 residues. CDR3 bases: TGCAGCGTAAAAAGGACAGCCGCCCCTGAGCAGTTCTTC. Residues: CSVKRTAAPEQFF.

The chain uses TRBV9 and TRBJ2-1; the D gene is possibly TRBD1 (5 bases). Trimming took 0 bases from V and 8 from J, leaving 15 bases between them. The CDR3 is 15 amino acids. Germline-derived CDR1 and CDR2 are SGDLS and YYNGEE. CDR3 nucleotides: TGTGCCAGCAGCGTAGCAGGTCAGGGTTGGCATGAGCAGTTCTTC. It specifies CASSVAGQGWHEQFF.

The chain uses TRBV2 and TRBJ1-2; D remains unclear. Trimming shortened V by 4 bases and J by 4 bases, and 13 bases separated the two germline ends. The CDR3 consists of 14 residues. Germline CDR1 is SNHLY and CDR2 is FYNNEI. CDR3 sequence (DNA): TGTGCCAGCAGTGGGGAGAGGTTCGGCTATGGCTACACCTTC. Its translation: CASSGERFGYGYTF. The variable domain in full, completed from reference TRBV2 and TRBJ1-2, reads EPEVTQTPSHQVTQMGQEVILRCVPISNHLYFYWYRQILGQKVEFLVSFYNNEISEKSEIFDDQFSVERPDGSNFTLKIRSTKLEDSAMYFCASSGERFGYGYTFGSGTRLTVV.

The chain carries TRBV30 and TRBJ2-6, with TRBD1 matching 8 bases. The V and J ends lost 0 bases and 4 bases, in that order; junction bases with no gene match: 14. The CDR3 sequence is 19 residues long. CDR1 GTSNPN and CDR2 SVGIG come from the germline V gene (reference sequence). The CDR3 loop is CAWSVFPWAGGLGANVLTF. The DNA of the CDR3 is TGTGCCTGGAGTGTATTTCCTTGGGCAGGGGGCCTGGGGGCCAACGTCCTGACTTTC.

The chain has TRBV9 and TRBJ1-1, with a weak D call TRBD1 (6 bases). The CDR3 spans 14 residues. V lost 4 bases, J lost 0 bases, and 10 bases lay in between. In germline, CDR1 is SGDLS, CDR2 YYNGEE. The CDR3 is CASSRDTMNTEAFF. The CDR3 nucleotides are TGTGCCAGCAGCAGGGACACCATGAACACTGAAGCTTTCTTT.

The J gene is TRBJ2-7, the V gene TRBV9; 9 positions match TRBD1. Germline V CDR1 and CDR2: SGDLS, YYNGEE. The V and J ends lost 3 bases and 4 bases, in that order; junction bases with no gene match: 8. The CDR3 length is 15 residues. DNA of the CDR3: TGTGCCAGCAGCGCCGCCGGGACAGGGCTTTACGAGCAGTACTTC. Its translation: CASSAAGTGLYEQYF. Drawing the rest from reference TRBV9 and TRBJ2-7, the complete variable domain is DSGVTQTPKHLITATGQRVTLRCSPRSGDLSVYWYQQSLDQGLQFLIQYYNGEERAKGNILERFSAQQFPDLHSELNLSSLELGDSALYFCASSAAGTGLYEQYFGPGTRLTVT.

This chain joins TRBV7-9 and TRBJ2-1; 10 bases are shared with TRBD1. This CDR3 spans 16 amino acids. Germline values: CDR1 SEHNR, CDR2 FQNEAQ (reference sequence). V gave up 5 bases and J gave up 8 bases; unmatched junction bases: 12. The CDR3 protein is CASSPTPGQGNHEQFF. As DNA, the CDR3 is TGTGCCAGCAGCCCAACCCCGGGACAGGGGAATCATGAGCAGTTCTTC.

The chain joins TRBV5-1 to TRBJ2-2, with TRBD2 as a possible D gene (6 bases). Germline V CDR1 and CDR2: SGHRS, YFSETQ. V lost 6 bases to trimming and J lost 5 bases, with 26 bases between them. The CDR3 sequence is 18 residues long. This chain's CDR3 is CASTPHGGFRGWTGELFF. In nucleotides, the CDR3 is TGCGCCAGCACCCCCCATGGTGGTTTTCGGGGGTGGACCGGGGAGCTGTTTTTT.

The chain recombines TRBV11-3 with TRBJ2-5; tentative D call: TRBD2 (6 bases). Trimming took off 4 bases at V and 5 bases at J, with 8 bases between the two ends. The CDR3 contains 12 residues. CDR1 is SGHNT and CDR2 is YENEEA in the germline V gene. The CDR3 DNA is TGTGCCAGCAGCTCTGGGGGGGAGACCCAGTACTTC. Residues: CASSSGGETQYF.

This sequence joins TRBV5-1 and TRBJ2-1, with a possible D match to TRBD2 (5 bases). Germline CDR1 and CDR2: SGHRS and YFSETQ. This CDR3 spans 15 amino acids. With 4 bases removed from V and 3 bases from J, the gap between germline ends came to 14 bases. CDR3: CASSQDSSGYNEQFF. The CDR3 DNA sequence: TGCGCCAGCAGCCAGGACTCCAGTGGCTACAATGAGCAGTTCTTC.

This clone showed up just a few times. The J gene is TRBJ2-2, the V gene TRBV13; maybe TRBD1 (5 bases). The V end lost 3 bases, the J end lost 4 bases, and 27 bases lay between the germline ends. Germline lookup yields CDR1 PRHDT and CDR2 FYEKMQ (reference sequence). The CDR3 is 20 residues long. The CDR3, as DNA: TGTGCCAGCAGCTTTCCAGGGTGGCGAATCTCTGGGCCGTCCACCGGGGAGCTGTTTTTT. Its protein is CASSFPGWRISGPSTGELFF.

The chain combines TRBV4-1 with TRBJ1-5; D might be TRBD1 (6 bases). Trimming pared 4 bases from V and 3 bases from J, leaving 13 bases between. This CDR3 has 15 residues. Germline V gene data show CDR1 as MGHRA and CDR2 as YSYEKL. In DNA, the CDR3 is TGCGCCAGCAGCCCCCACAGGGTTAACAATCAGCCCCAGCATTTT. Amino acid sequence: CASSPHRVNNQPQHF.

The chain recombines TRBV18 with TRBJ2-2, with 8 bases fitting TRBD1. The CDR3 totals 17 residues. Germline-derived CDR1 and CDR2 are KGHSH and LQKENI. V trimming: 0 bases; J trimming: 7 bases; junction bases outside the gene matches: 10. The CDR3 region is CASSPPKLAGGDGELFF. CDR3 DNA sequence: TGTGCCAGCTCACCACCGAAGCTTGCAGGGGGCGACGGGGAGCTGTTTTTT.

DNA for the CDR3: TGTGCCTGGGATGACAGTGCTCAAGAGACCCAGTACTTC. Translating it yields CAWDDSAQETQYF. The rearrangement joins TRBV30 to TRBJ2-5, with D possibly being TRBD1 (5 bases). In germline, CDR1 is GTSNPN, CDR2 SVGIG (reference sequence). The V gene lost 5 bases and the J gene lost 2 bases, with 12 bases spanning the gap. The CDR3 extends over 13 amino acids.

The chain is built from TRBV19 and TRBJ2-3; 12 bases are shared with TRBD2. The CDR3 is 16 amino acids. V lost 5 bases and J lost 4; bases outside the gene matches: 7. Germline values: CDR1 LNHDA, CDR2 SQIVND (reference sequence). CDR3 DNA sequence: TGTGCCAGTAGTTCACACCCTAGCGGGGGGGCAGATACGCAGTATTTT. Its protein product is CASSSHPSGGADTQYF.

The V gene is TRBV19, the J gene TRBJ1-5; D might be TRBD1 (6 bases). The CDR3 is 13 residues long. Germline CDR1 LNHDA, CDR2 SQIVND (reference sequence). V was clipped by 7 bases and J by 4 bases, with 11 bases between them. This CDR3 reads CASKKDRNQPQHF. In DNA form, the CDR3 reads TGTGCCAGTAAAAAGGACAGAAATCAGCCCCAGCATTTT.

This chain joins TRBV5-6 and TRBJ1-2; D not resolved. The V end lost 0 bases, the J end lost 1 base, and 10 bases lay between the germline ends. The germline V gene has CDR1 SGHDT and CDR2 YYEEEE. The CDR3 is made up of 15 amino acids. The CDR3 loop reads CASSLGLGGNYGYTF. As DNA, the CDR3 is TGTGCCAGCAGCTTGGGATTGGGAGGTAACTATGGCTACACCTTC.